Presented here are 28 T cell receptor beta chains from one specimen sequenced in a study of shared clonotypes between healthy human individuals. Clones were sequenced by immunoSEQ multiplex PCR, and TCRdb holds only the in-frame ones, with some missing. Found here are about 470,000 clones, roughly 80% of them singletons; the top ten hold about 12%. The sample consisted of PBMCs. The receptors originated from a woman aged 40-49 years in good health. Some clones in this sample may be carry-over from other donors' samples.

V and J are TRBV7-3 and TRBJ2-7; TRBD2 matches 9 bases. The CDR3 totals 15 residues. Germline V lookup: CDR1 SGHTA, CDR2 FQGTGA. J gave up 1 base and V 5 bases, and 6 bases lay outside the gene matches. CDR3 sequence: CASSPGAGGSYEQYF. The CDR3, as DNA: TGTGCCAGCAGCCCCGGGGCGGGAGGGTCCTACGAGCAGTACTTC. Based on the CDR3 plus reference TRBV7-3 and TRBJ2-7, the full variable domain is GAGVSQTPSNKVTEKGKYVELRCDPISGHTALYWYRQSLGQGPEFLIYFQGTGAADDSGLPNDRFFAVRPEGSVSTLKIQRTERGDSAVYLCASSPGAGGSYEQYFGPGTRLTVT.

The chain employs TRBV5-1 and TRBJ1-1; 7 positions match TRBD1. CDR3 length: 14 amino acids. The junction had 4 bases not matched to a gene; V was cut back by 2 bases and J by 3 bases. Germline V gene lookup returns CDR1 SGHRS and CDR2 YFSETQ. The CDR3 spells CASSFAGGDTEAFF. In DNA, the CDR3 is TGCGCCAGCAGCTTCGCAGGGGGAGACACTGAAGCTTTCTTT.

J is TRBJ2-7 and V is TRBV28; no clear D gene. Trimming left V 6 bases short and J 2 bases short, with 8 bases between. Germline values: CDR1 MDHEN, CDR2 SYDVKM. The CDR3 covers 12 residues. The CDR3 DNA is TGTGCCAGCAGCGGCCGACCCTACGAGCAGTACTTC. Its protein product is CASSGRPYEQYF.

V is TRBV2 and J is TRBJ1-4; D not resolved. This CDR3 spans 15 amino acids. Trimming pared 0 bases from V and 8 bases from J, leaving 13 bases between. CDR1 and CDR2 from the germline V gene are SNHLY and FYNNEI. As DNA, the CDR3 is TGTGCCAGCAGTGAAGCGCTTGGCCGCCAGGAAAAACTGTTTTTT. Translating it yields CASSEALGRQEKLFF. Complete variable domain (other parts from reference TRBV2 and TRBJ1-4): EPEVTQTPSHQVTQMGQEVILRCVPISNHLYFYWYRQILGQKVEFLVSFYNNEISEKSEIFDDQFSVERPDGSNFTLKIRSTKLEDSAMYFCASSEALGRQEKLFFGSGTQLSVL.

This rearrangement joins TRBV9 to TRBJ1-1; D might be TRBD1 (5 bases). The CDR3 extends over 13 amino acids. The ends were cut back, 2 bases at V and 4 bases at J, with 9 bases in the middle. Germline assignment: CDR1 SGDLS and CDR2 YYNGEE. CDR3 sequence: CASSVQGSTEAFF. Here the CDR3 DNA reads TGTGCCAGCAGCGTGCAGGGCAGCACTGAAGCTTTCTTT.

The chain is built from TRBV7-2 and TRBJ1-1; D gene ambiguous. CDR1 is SGHTA and CDR2 is FQGNSA in the germline V gene. CDR3 size: 11 residues. V lost 5 bases to trimming and J lost 7 bases, with 8 bases between them. The CDR3 bases are TGTGCCAGCAGCCGGGTGATTGAAGCTTTCTTT. Protein: CASSRVIEAFF.

This rearrangement joins TRBV2 to TRBJ2-7, with a possible D match to TRBD1 (5 bases). CDR1 is SNHLY, CDR2 FYNNEI, per germline. The V gene lost 4 bases and the J gene lost 0 bases, with 13 bases spanning the gap. The CDR3 loop spans 15 amino acids. CDR3 amino acids: CASSARQLLSYEQYF. Written as DNA, the CDR3 is TGTGCCAGCAGTGCCCGACAGCTACTCTCCTACGAGCAGTACTTC.

This clone has more than one count but fewer than ten. The chain is built from TRBV7-9 and TRBJ2-1; TRBD2 might be the D (6 bases). V was pared by 7 bases and J by 5 bases, with 24 bases between. The germline gives CDR1 SEHNR, CDR2 FQNEAQ (reference sequence). The CDR3 contains 17 residues. The CDR3 spells CASTPLLGLASDNEQFF. DNA of the CDR3: TGTGCCAGCACCCCACTCCTAGGGCTAGCGTCCGACAATGAGCAGTTCTTC.

This clone is medium-sized by share. Different DNA sequences within this sample yield the same CDR3. The rearrangement joins TRBV27 to TRBJ1-1, with a weak D call TRBD1 (5 bases). This CDR3 is built from 13 residues. Germline V gene lookup returns CDR1 MNHEY and CDR2 SMNVEV (reference sequence). The V and J ends lost 2 bases and 3 bases respectively, with 7 bases between them. For the CDR3, the DNA is TGTGCCAGCAGTTTAAGCAGGGACACTGAAGCTTTCTTT. This sequence encodes CASSLSRDTEAFF.

V and J are TRBV18 and TRBJ2-7; D assignment may be TRBD1 or TRBD2 (5 bases each). V shed 3 bases and J shed 4 bases, with 16 bases lying between them. Germline lookup yields CDR1 KGHSH and CDR2 LQKENI. The CDR3 is 15 residues long. The chain's CDR3 is CASSPPGRGEYEQYF. CDR3 in DNA: TGTGCCAGCTCACCCCCGGGACGGGGAGAATACGAGCAGTACTTC.

A word on this clone: One end of the junction does not line up with germline, which may come from a read error. The chain joins TRBV7-7 to TRBJ2-3; a possible D gene is TRBD2 (6 bases). The V gene's germline CDR1 is SSHAT and CDR2 FNYEAQ (reference sequence). The length of the CDR3 is 15 residues. CDR3 region: CASSYGSFGTDTQYF. The DNA of the CDR3 is TGTGCTAGCAGCTACGGGAGTTTCGGCACAGATACGCAGTATTTT.

The chain couples TRBV6-5 to TRBJ1-4, with D unresolved. Germline-derived CDR1 and CDR2 are MNHEY and SVGAGI. V lost 6 bases and J 5 bases, leaving 13 bases between the germline ends. The CDR3 has 14 amino acids. The CDR3, as DNA: TGTGCCAGCAGCCGAAAACGGGGAAATGAAAAACTGTTTTTT. This gives the protein CASSRKRGNEKLFF.

This clone was seen a few times. The rearrangement uses TRBV5-6 and TRBJ2-7, with D possibly being TRBD1 (6 bases). The V and J ends lost 4 bases and 3 bases respectively, with 14 bases between them. Germline V lookup: CDR1 SGHDT, CDR2 YYEEEE. CDR3 length: 14 amino acids. In DNA, the CDR3 is TGTGCCAGCAGCAACCCGGGACACGACTACGAGCAGTACTTC. Amino acids: CASSNPGHDYEQYF.

This sequence joins TRBV5-1 and TRBJ2-5; maybe TRBD1 (6 bases). CDR1 is SGHRS and CDR2 is YFSETQ in the germline V gene. The CDR3 runs 18 residues. V lost 0 bases, J lost 1 base, and 19 bases lay in between. Here the CDR3 DNA reads TGCGCCAGCAGCTTGGCCGTGGGGGCGCACCTCTCCCAAGAGACCCAGTACTTC. The encoded protein is CASSLAVGAHLSQETQYF. The full variable domain, in which reference TRBV5-1 and TRBJ2-5 provide the parts outside the CDR3, is KAGVTQTPRYLIKTRGQQVTLSCSPISGHRSVSWYQQTPGQGLQFLFEYFSETQRNKGNFPGRFSGRQFSNSRSEMNVSTLELGDSALYLCASSLAVGAHLSQETQYFGPGTRLLVL.

This clone was counted between two and nine times. The chain employs TRBV5-4 and TRBJ2-7; 8 bases align to TRBD2. The J segment lost 0 bases and the V segment lost 4 bases, leaving 9 bases of the junction unmatched. Germline V gives CDR1 SGHNT, CDR2 YYREEE (reference sequence). The CDR3 contains 16 residues. The CDR3 spells CASSLSWTSRSYEQYF. The CDR3 nucleotides are TGTGCCAGCAGCCTGTCTTGGACTAGCCGCTCCTACGAGCAGTACTTC.

The sample holds a few counts of this clone. The sample carries other DNA sequences with the same CDR3. The V and J genes are TRBV2 and TRBJ2-1; D uncertain. The CDR3 totals 13 residues. V lost 1 base and J 4 bases, leaving 5 bases between the germline ends. Germline loops: CDR1 SNHLY, CDR2 FYNNEI. The CDR3 region is CASSEEAYNEQFF. The CDR3 region has the DNA TGTGCCAGCAGTGAAGAGGCGTACAATGAGCAGTTCTTC.

This chain joins TRBV2 and TRBJ2-7; D is unresolved. Trimming shortened V by 3 bases and J by 3 bases, and 9 bases separated the two germline ends. Germline V CDR1 and CDR2: SNHLY, FYNNEI. This CDR3 has 13 amino acids. The CDR3 sequence is CASSEGRVYEQYF. CDR3 DNA: TGTGCCAGCAGTGAGGGCCGAGTCTACGAGCAGTACTTC.

The chain recombines TRBV9 with TRBJ2-7; 8 bases are shared with TRBD2. After removal of 4 bases from V and 5 bases from J, the junction contained 8 bases not matched to a gene. The CDR3 is 14 residues long. Germline loops: CDR1 SGDLS, CDR2 YYNGEE. The CDR3 nucleotides are TGTGCCAGCAGCATGAGCGGGAGTGTCCACGAGCAGTACTTC. It yields the protein CASSMSGSVHEQYF.

The gene calls are TRBV4-1 and TRBJ2-7, with TRBD2 identical over 7 bases. Trimming at V came to 1 base and at J to 3 bases, leaving 24 bases not matched to a gene. The CDR3 covers 21 residues. CDR1 is MGHRA, CDR2 YSYEKL, per germline. CDR3 bases: TGCGCCAGCAGCCAAGGGTTCGATCCCCTAACCAGACGACTAGCCTTCTACGAGCAGTACTTC. Encoded protein: CASSQGFDPLTRRLAFYEQYF.

The chain is built from TRBV6-1 and TRBJ2-5, with TRBD2 as a possible D gene (6 bases). CDR1 and CDR2 from the germline V gene are MNHNS and SASEGT. This CDR3 is built from 13 residues. V lost 3 bases and J 1 base, leaving 6 bases between the germline ends. CDR3 DNA sequence: TGTGCCAGCAGTGAGACTAGCCAAGAGACCCAGTACTTC. It is translated as CASSETSQETQYF.

The rearrangement joins TRBV11-3 to TRBJ2-3; weak D call: TRBD2 (7 bases). The ends were cut back, 5 bases at V and 6 bases at J, with 15 bases in the middle. The CDR3 spans 14 residues. Germline CDR1 SGHNT, CDR2 YENEEA. Here the CDR3 DNA reads TGTGCCAGCAGCAGGGGGAGGGCCGAGGATACGCAGTATTTT. Its translation is CASSRGRAEDTQYF.

The CDR3 protein is CSGTQGAHYEQYF. The CDR3 bases are TGCAGCGGTACACAGGGGGCCCACTACGAGCAGTACTTC. The rearrangement links TRBV29-1 to TRBJ2-7; 9 nucleotides match TRBD1. The V gene's germline CDR1 is SQVTM and CDR2 ANQGSEA. CDR3 length: 13 residues. V dropped 7 bases and J dropped 3; count of bases not matched to a gene: 7.

This chain links TRBV29-1 with TRBJ1-1; 7 nucleotides match TRBD1. The CDR3 loop spans 13 amino acids. V lost 5 bases to trimming and J lost 4 bases; unmatched junction nucleotides: 7. In germline, CDR1 is SQVTM, CDR2 ANQGSEA. The CDR3 protein is CSVWTGGATEAFF. The CDR3 coding sequence is TGCAGCGTTTGGACAGGAGGGGCCACTGAAGCTTTCTTT.

The V call is TRBV11-2, the J call TRBJ1-2; possible D gene TRBD1, 6 bases. This CDR3 has 15 residues. The germline V gene encodes CDR1 SGHAT and CDR2 FQNNGV. Between the trimmed V and J ends, which lost 0 bases and 4 bases, there was a span of 12 bases. The CDR3 spells CASSLDSQGPYGYTF. The CDR3 DNA is TGTGCCAGCAGCTTAGATTCGCAGGGGCCCTATGGCTACACCTTC.

This clone is a singleton in its sample. The chain is built from TRBV7-9 and TRBJ1-4; D is ambiguous. This CDR3 comprises 14 residues. Deletions cut 2 bases from V and 0 bases from J, with 4 bases between. Per germline, CDR1 SEHNR and CDR2 FQNEAQ (reference sequence). The CDR3 region is CASSLLATNEKLFF. The CDR3 nucleotides are TGTGCCAGCAGCTTACTGGCAACTAATGAAAAACTGTTTTTT.

The gene calls are TRBV2 and TRBJ2-1; D call uncertain. The CDR3 consists of 15 residues. The ends were cut back, 1 base at V and 8 bases at J, with 15 bases in the middle. CDR1 and CDR2 from the germline V gene are SNHLY and FYNNEI. The CDR3 spells CASSEEPLGFDEQFF. CDR3 nucleotides: TGTGCCAGCAGTGAAGAGCCTTTGGGTTTCGATGAGCAGTTCTTC.

This chain joins TRBV7-2 and TRBJ2-3; D is ambiguous. The ends were cut back, 0 bases at V and 0 bases at J, with 7 bases in the middle. Germline V gene data show CDR1 as SGHTA and CDR2 as FQGNSA. The CDR3 has 15 amino acids. CDR3 in DNA: TGTGCCAGCAGCTTAGCCCATGGTAGCACAGATACGCAGTATTTT. Translation gives CASSLAHGSTDTQYF.

The chain is built from TRBV2 and TRBJ2-2; no firm D call. This CDR3 contains 15 residues. V was shortened by 5 bases and J by 8 bases, with 18 bases between the two germline ends. The germline V gene encodes CDR1 SNHLY and CDR2 FYNNEI. This CDR3 reads CASSSHRQGAGELFF. In DNA, the CDR3 is TGTGCCAGCAGTTCCCACAGACAAGGCGCGGGGGAGCTGTTTTTT. Using reference TRBV2 and TRBJ2-2 for the parts outside the CDR3, the full variable domain is EPEVTQTPSHQVTQMGQEVILRCVPISNHLYFYWYRQILGQKVEFLVSFYNNEISEKSEIFDDQFSVERPDGSNFTLKIRSTKLEDSAMYFCASSSHRQGAGELFFGEGSRLTVL.